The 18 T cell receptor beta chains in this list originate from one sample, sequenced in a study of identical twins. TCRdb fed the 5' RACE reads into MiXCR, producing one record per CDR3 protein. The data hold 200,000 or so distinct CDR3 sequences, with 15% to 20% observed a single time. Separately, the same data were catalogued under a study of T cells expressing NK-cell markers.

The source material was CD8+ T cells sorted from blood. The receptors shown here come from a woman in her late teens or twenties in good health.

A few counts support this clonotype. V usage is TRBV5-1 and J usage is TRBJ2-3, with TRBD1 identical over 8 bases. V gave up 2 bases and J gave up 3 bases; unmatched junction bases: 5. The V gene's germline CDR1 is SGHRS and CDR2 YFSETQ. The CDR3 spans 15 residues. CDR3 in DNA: TGCGCCAGCAGCTTTCGACAGGGGAGGACAGATACGCAGTATTTT. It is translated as CASSFRQGRTDTQYF. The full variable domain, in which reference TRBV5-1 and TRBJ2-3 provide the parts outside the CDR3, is KAGVTQTPRYLIKTRGQQVTLSCSPISGHRSVSWYQQTPGQGLQFLFEYFSETQRNKGNFPGRFSGRQFSNSRSEMNVSTLELGDSALYLCASSFRQGRTDTQYFGPGTRLTVL.

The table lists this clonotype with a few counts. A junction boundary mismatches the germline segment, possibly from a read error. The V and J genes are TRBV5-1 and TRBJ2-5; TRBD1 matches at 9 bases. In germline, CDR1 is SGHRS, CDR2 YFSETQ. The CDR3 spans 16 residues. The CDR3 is CASSLGQGWEMETQYF. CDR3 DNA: TGCGCCAGCAGTTTGGGACAGGGCTGGGAAATGGAGACCCAGTACTTC.

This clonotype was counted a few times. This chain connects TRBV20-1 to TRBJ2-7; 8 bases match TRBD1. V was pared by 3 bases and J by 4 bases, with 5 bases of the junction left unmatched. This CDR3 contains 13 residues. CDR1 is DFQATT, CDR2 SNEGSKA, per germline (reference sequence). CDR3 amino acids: CSARDRELYEQYF. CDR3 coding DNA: TGCAGTGCTAGGGACAGGGAGCTATACGAGCAGTACTTC.

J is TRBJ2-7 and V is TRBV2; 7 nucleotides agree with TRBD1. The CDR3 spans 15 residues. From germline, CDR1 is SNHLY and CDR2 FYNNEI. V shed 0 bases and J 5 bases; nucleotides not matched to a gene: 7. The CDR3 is CASSEAGRGSHEQYF. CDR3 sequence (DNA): TGTGCCAGCAGTGAAGCGGGCAGGGGGAGCCACGAGCAGTACTTC.

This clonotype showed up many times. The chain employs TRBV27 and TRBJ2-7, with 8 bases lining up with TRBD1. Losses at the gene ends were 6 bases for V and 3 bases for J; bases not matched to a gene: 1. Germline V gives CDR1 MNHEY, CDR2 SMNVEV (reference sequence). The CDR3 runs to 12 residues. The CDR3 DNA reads TGTGCCAGCAGGACAGGGGTCTACGAGCAGTACTTC. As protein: CASRTGVYEQYF.

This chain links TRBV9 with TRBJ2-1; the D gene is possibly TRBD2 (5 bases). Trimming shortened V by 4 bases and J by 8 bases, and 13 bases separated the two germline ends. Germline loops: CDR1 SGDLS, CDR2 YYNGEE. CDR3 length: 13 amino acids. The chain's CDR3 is CASSPTRAHEQFF. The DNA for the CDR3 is TGTGCCAGCAGCCCCACGAGGGCCCATGAGCAGTTCTTC.

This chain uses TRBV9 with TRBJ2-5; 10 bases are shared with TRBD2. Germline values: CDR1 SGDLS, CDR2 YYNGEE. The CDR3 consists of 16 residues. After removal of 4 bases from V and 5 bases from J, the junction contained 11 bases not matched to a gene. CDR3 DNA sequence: TGTGCCAGCAGCTCAAGCGGGGGGGCCGGAGTGGAGACCCAGTACTTC. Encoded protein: CASSSSGGAGVETQYF.

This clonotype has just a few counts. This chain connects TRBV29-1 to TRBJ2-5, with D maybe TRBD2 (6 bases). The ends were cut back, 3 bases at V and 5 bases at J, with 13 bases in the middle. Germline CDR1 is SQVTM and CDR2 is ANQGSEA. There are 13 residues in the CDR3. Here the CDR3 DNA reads TGCAGCGTTGAGGAGGGGTTTGGGGAGACCCAGTACTTC. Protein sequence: CSVEEGFGETQYF.

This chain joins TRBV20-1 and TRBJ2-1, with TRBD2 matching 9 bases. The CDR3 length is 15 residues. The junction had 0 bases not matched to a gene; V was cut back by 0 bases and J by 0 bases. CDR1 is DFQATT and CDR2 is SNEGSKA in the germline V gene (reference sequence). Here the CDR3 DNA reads TGCAGTGCTAGAGATAGCGGGAGCTCCTACAATGAGCAGTTCTTC. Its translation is CSARDSGSSYNEQFF.

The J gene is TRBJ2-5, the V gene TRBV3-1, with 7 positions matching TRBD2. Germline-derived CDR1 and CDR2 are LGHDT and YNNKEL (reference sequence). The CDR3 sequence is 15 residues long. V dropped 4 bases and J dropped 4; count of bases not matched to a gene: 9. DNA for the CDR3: TGTGCCAGCAGCCCGTCGGGGGAGGGATTAGAGACCCAGTACTTC. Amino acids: CASSPSGEGLETQYF.

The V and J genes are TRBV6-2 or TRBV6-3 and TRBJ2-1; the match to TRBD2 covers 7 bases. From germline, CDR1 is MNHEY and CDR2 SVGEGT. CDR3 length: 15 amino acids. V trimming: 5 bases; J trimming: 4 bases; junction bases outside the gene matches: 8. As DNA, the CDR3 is TGTGCCAGCAGTCGCGGGCCTAGCGGTTACAATGAGCAGTTCTTC. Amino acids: CASSRGPSGYNEQFF.

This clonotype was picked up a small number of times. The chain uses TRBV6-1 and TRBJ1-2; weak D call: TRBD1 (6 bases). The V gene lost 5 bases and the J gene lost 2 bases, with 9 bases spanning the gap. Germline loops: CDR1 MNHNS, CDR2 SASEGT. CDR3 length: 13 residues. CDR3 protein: CASSPDRNYGYTF. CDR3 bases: TGTGCCAGCAGTCCCGACAGGAACTATGGCTACACCTTC.

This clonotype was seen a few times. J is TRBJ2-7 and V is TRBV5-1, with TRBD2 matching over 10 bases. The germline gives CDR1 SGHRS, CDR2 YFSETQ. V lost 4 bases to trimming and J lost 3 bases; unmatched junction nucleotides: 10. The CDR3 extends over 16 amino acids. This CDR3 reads CASSLPTTSGHYEQYF. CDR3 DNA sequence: TGCGCCAGCAGCCTTCCCACGACTAGCGGGCACTACGAGCAGTACTTC.

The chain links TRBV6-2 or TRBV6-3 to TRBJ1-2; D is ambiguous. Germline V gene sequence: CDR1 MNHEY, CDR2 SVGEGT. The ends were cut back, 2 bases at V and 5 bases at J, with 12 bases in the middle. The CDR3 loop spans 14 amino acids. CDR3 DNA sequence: TGTGCCAGCAGTTACCTGGCCGGAGGTTATGGCTACACCTTC. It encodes CASSYLAGGYGYTF.

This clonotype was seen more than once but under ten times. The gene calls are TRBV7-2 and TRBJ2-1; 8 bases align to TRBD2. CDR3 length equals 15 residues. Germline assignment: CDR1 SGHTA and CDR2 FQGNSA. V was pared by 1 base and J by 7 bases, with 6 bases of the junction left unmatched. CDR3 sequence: CASSLGSGGLNEQFF. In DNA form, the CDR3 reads TGTGCCAGCAGCTTAGGTTCGGGGGGGCTTAATGAGCAGTTCTTC. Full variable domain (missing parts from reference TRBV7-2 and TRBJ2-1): GAGVSQSPSNKVTEKGKDVELRCDPISGHTALYWYRQSLGQGLEFLIYFQGNSAPDKSGLPSDRFSAERTGGSVSTLTIQRTQQEDSAVYLCASSLGSGGLNEQFFGPGTRLTVL.

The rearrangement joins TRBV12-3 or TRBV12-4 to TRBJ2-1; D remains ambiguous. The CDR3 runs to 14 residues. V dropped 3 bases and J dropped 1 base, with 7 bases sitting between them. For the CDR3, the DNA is TGTGCCAGCAGTTTTGAGAGTTCCTACAATGAGCAGTTCTTC. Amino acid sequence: CASSFESSYNEQFF.

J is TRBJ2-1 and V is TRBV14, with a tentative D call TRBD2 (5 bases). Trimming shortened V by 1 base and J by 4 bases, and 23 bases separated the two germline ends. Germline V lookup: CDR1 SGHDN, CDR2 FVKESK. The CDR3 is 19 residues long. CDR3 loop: CASSQVDLFRVGDYNEQFF. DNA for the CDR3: TGTGCCAGCAGCCAAGTGGACCTTTTTAGGGTCGGGGATTACAATGAGCAGTTCTTC.

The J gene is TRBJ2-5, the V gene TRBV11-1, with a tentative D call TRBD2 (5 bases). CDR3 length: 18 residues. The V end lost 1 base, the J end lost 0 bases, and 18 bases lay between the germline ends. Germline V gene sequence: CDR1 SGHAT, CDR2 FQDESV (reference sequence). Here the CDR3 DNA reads TGTGCCAGCAGCTTAGGCCTGCCCCCCCGAGCGGACCAAGAGACCCAGTACTTC. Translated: CASSLGLPPRADQETQYF.